What follows are 13 T cell receptor beta chains derived from one specimen sequenced in a study of blood T cell repertoires in COVID-19. Assay used: immunoSEQ multiplex PCR; TCRdb lists only in-frame clones, some missing. The sample has more than 350,000 clones; more than 70% are singletons. Sequences were obtained from PBMCs or T cells enriched from blood (not recorded which). These receptors came from a woman aged 18-29 years who had been exposed to COVID-19.

The V gene is TRBV28, the J gene TRBJ2-7, with 7 bases aligning to TRBD2. Germline V lookup: CDR1 MDHEN, CDR2 SYDVKM. CDR3 length: 14 residues. Trimming cost V 6 bases and J 5 bases; bases outside gene matches: 10. The CDR3 DNA follows: TGTGCCAGCAGCATAGCGGGCCGATGGAACGAGCAGTACTTC. This codes for CASSIAGRWNEQYF. Complete variable domain (other parts from reference TRBV28 and TRBJ2-7): DVKVTQSSRYLVKRTGEKVFLECVQDMDHENMFWYRQDPGLGLRLIYFSYDVKMKEKGDIPEGYSVSREKKERFSLILESASTNQTSMYLCASSIAGRWNEQYFGPGTRLTVT.

This clone has a count of ten or more. This chain connects TRBV5-1 to TRBJ2-7; a weak D match, TRBD1 (6 bases). In germline, CDR1 is SGHRS, CDR2 YFSETQ. This CDR3 region has 15 residues. Trimming removed 0 bases from V and 0 bases from J, with 10 bases in between. CDR3 loop: CASSLDRESSYEQYF. For the CDR3, the DNA is TGCGCCAGCAGCTTGGACAGGGAGAGCTCCTACGAGCAGTACTTC.

The chain is built from TRBV6-5 and TRBJ2-1; 11 bases map to TRBD2. V was pared by 6 bases and J by 16 bases, with 8 bases of the junction left unmatched. CDR3 length: 12 residues. Germline CDR1 is MNHEY and CDR2 is SVGAGI. The CDR3: CASSLSGREQFF. CDR3 DNA: TGTGCCAGCAGCCTTAGCGGGAGGGAACAATTCTTC.

This clone has only one observation. This chain links TRBV5-4 with TRBJ2-2; 13 bases map to TRBD2. Germline-derived CDR1 and CDR2 are SGHNT and YYREEE (reference sequence). The CDR3 runs to 19 residues. Trimming took 4 bases from V and 3 from J; bases not matched to a gene: 12. The CDR3 loop reads CASSAKSGLAGAHTGELFF. In nucleotides, the CDR3 is TGTGCCAGCAGCGCAAAGTCCGGACTAGCGGGGGCCCACACCGGGGAGCTGTTTTTT. Supplemented by reference TRBV5-4 and TRBJ2-2, the full variable domain reads ETGVTQSPTHLIKTRGQQVTLRCSSQSGHNTVSWYQQALGQGPQFIFQYYREEENGRGNFPPRFSGLQFPNYSSELNVNALELDDSALYLCASSAKSGLAGAHTGELFFGEGSRLTVL.

The chain links TRBV6-5 to TRBJ1-5; TRBD1 matches at 8 bases. From germline, CDR1 is MNHEY and CDR2 SVGAGI. The CDR3 length is 15 residues. After removal of 2 bases from V and 4 bases from J, the junction contained 4 bases not matched to a gene. The CDR3 is CASSYGRTGNQPQHF. CDR3 DNA sequence: TGTGCCAGCAGTTACGGAAGGACAGGGAATCAGCCCCAGCATTTT.

This clone was seen only a few times. The chain is built from TRBV29-1 and TRBJ2-3; 11 bases match TRBD2. This CDR3 comprises 15 residues. The germline gives CDR1 SQVTM, CDR2 ANQGSEA. With 6 bases clipped from V and 4 bases from J, the junction kept 9 bases outside the gene matches. The CDR3 loop is CSVQALAGGSDTQYF. DNA for the CDR3: TGCAGCGTCCAGGCCCTAGCGGGGGGCTCAGATACGCAGTATTTT.

The chain is built from TRBV6-6 and TRBJ2-1, with TRBD2 as a possible D gene (7 bases). V lost 0 bases to trimming and J lost 6 bases, with 15 bases between them. The germline V gene encodes CDR1 MNHNY and CDR2 SVGAGI (reference sequence). This CDR3 has 16 residues. The CDR3 is CASSYSPRGAPNEQFF. CDR3 nucleotide sequence: TGTGCCAGCAGTTACTCGCCCCGGGGGGCCCCCAATGAGCAGTTCTTC.

The V gene is TRBV19, the J gene TRBJ1-6, with D hard to call. V lost 6 bases and J 11 bases, leaving 11 bases between the germline ends. CDR1 is LNHDA and CDR2 is SQIVND in the germline V gene (reference sequence). The CDR3 consists of 12 residues. CDR3 residues: CASRKEFAPLHF. The DNA for the CDR3 is TGTGCCAGTAGGAAGGAGTTTGCACCCCTCCACTTT.

The chain couples TRBV5-4 to TRBJ2-7; 8 bases map to TRBD1. Germline V gene sequence: CDR1 SGHNT, CDR2 YYREEE (reference sequence). The V and J ends lost 8 bases and 3 bases, in that order; junction bases with no gene match: 7. This CDR3 contains 13 residues. CDR3 sequence: CASAGGGSYEQYF. In DNA form, the CDR3 reads TGTGCCAGTGCAGGGGGCGGTAGCTACGAGCAGTACTTC.

This chain connects TRBV28 to TRBJ1-1; 7 bases align to TRBD1. Trimming took 2 bases from V and 4 from J; bases not matched to a gene: 4. The CDR3 totals 14 residues. Germline V CDR1 and CDR2: MDHEN, SYDVKM. The CDR3 protein is CASSLPSGGTEAFF. CDR3 in DNA: TGTGCCAGCAGTTTACCGTCAGGGGGCACTGAAGCTTTCTTT.

The chain has TRBV7-9 and TRBJ1-4; D not resolved. CDR1 and CDR2 (germline): SEHNR, FQNEAQ (reference sequence). The CDR3 is 11 amino acids. V was trimmed by 5 bases and J by 7 bases, leaving 5 bases between them. Here the CDR3 reads CASSRSEKLFF. DNA of the CDR3: TGTGCCAGCAGCAGGAGTGAAAAACTGTTTTTT.

The V call is TRBV2, the J call TRBJ2-2, with 10 bases aligning to TRBD2. Trimming at V came to 7 bases and at J to 7 bases, leaving 6 bases not matched to a gene. CDR3 length: 14 residues. CDR1 is SNHLY and CDR2 is FYNNEI in the germline V gene. The CDR3, as DNA: TGTGCCAGCAAGCGGGAGGGCCTAAACGGGGAGCTGTTTTTT. This sequence encodes CASKREGLNGELFF.

CDR3 coding DNA: TGTGCCAGCAGTTTAAGACCCGTAGCGGGAGAGCGAAAGACCCAGTACTTC. This translates into CASSLRPVAGERKTQYF. This chain uses TRBV27 with TRBJ2-5, with 9 bases that match TRBD2. Germline V gene lookup returns CDR1 MNHEY and CDR2 SMNVEV (reference sequence). The V and J ends lost 2 bases and 6 bases, in that order; junction bases with no gene match: 13. This CDR3 spans 17 amino acids.